This T cell receptor (beta chain) came from a study of T-cell reconstitution after alpha-beta-depleted transplantation in children. Germline V gene data show CDR1 as MGHRA and CDR2 as YSYEKL. After removal of 0 bases from V and 2 bases from J, the junction contained 2 bases not matched to a gene. This CDR3 spans 17 amino acids. Molecular barcoding with unique molecular identifiers was used for the TCRbeta library. From the PCR reads, TCRdb called clonotypes with MiXCR, one entry per CDR3 protein. Of 700,000 or so distinct CDR3 sequences in the sample, around 13% were seen once. Sequenced material: PBMCs, taken before TCRalphabeta/CD19-depleted stem cell transplant. This rearrangement joins TRBV4-1 to TRBJ2-3, with 13 bases matching TRBD2. The clonotype originates from a girl aged 2-10 years with congenital amegakaryocytic thrombocytopenia, due to receive a stem cell transplant. The CDR3 is CASSQDGTSGATDTQYF. The DNA of the CDR3 is TGCGCCAGCAGCCAAGATGGGACTAGCGGGGCCACAGATACGCAGTATTTT.